A single sample gave rise to the 7 T cell receptor beta chains below, sequenced in a study of T-cell reconstitution after alpha-beta-depleted transplantation in children. TCRbeta library preparation incorporated unique molecular identifiers. Using its own MiXCR run on the PCR reads, TCRdb lists one record per CDR3 protein. This sample yields under 250,000 distinct CDR3 sequences, of which 20% to 30% are seen a single time; 4% to 5.5% belongs to the top ten. This sample comprised PBMCs, mostly from graft donor cells, obtained 360 days after TCRalphabeta/CD19-depleted stem cell transplant. Receptors originate from a female patient aged 2-10 years who had a stem cell transplant for congenital amegakaryocytic thrombocytopenia, so the T cells may come from the graft donor.

This clonotype was seen a few times. The chain joins TRBV24-1 to TRBJ2-1; TRBD2 is a possible D gene (6 bases). The CDR3 is 16 residues long. Looked up from germline, CDR1 is KGHDR and CDR2 is SFDVKD. The V and J ends lost 5 bases and 3 bases respectively, with 16 bases between them. Here the CDR3 DNA reads TGTGCCACCAGTGGCTCGACTAGACTTGACTACAATGAGCAGTTCTTC. Translated: CATSGSTRLDYNEQFF.

The table lists this clonotype with a few counts. The J gene is TRBJ2-5, the V gene TRBV12-3 or TRBV12-4, with TRBD2 matching 7 bases. Trimming at V came to 6 bases and at J to 5 bases, leaving 12 bases not matched to a gene. This CDR3 spans 15 amino acids. The CDR3 DNA reads as TGTGCCAGCAGCCCCTATACAGCGGGACGCGAGACCCAGTACTTC. As protein: CASSPYTAGRETQYF.

This clonotype has more than one count but fewer than ten. The chain links TRBV27 to TRBJ2-2, with 9 bases matching TRBD2. The V and J ends lost 7 bases and 7 bases, in that order; junction bases with no gene match: 13. The CDR3 length is 16 residues. Germline assignment: CDR1 MNHEY and CDR2 SMNVEV (reference sequence). Here the CDR3 DNA reads TGTGCCAGCACCCCCCGGATAGCGGGAGTCCACGGGGAGCTGTTTTTT. It translates to CASTPRIAGVHGELFF.

This chain connects TRBV7-3 to TRBJ2-5; TRBD1 agrees at 11 bases. This CDR3 is 15 amino acids long. Trimming removed 6 bases from V and 5 bases from J; junction bases left unmatched: 8. CDR1 and CDR2 from the germline V gene are SGHTA and FQGTGA. DNA of the CDR3: TGTGCCAGCAGTCTGGGACAGGGGGTCGGGGAGACCCAGTACTTC. It specifies CASSLGQGVGETQYF.

The chain combines TRBV4-2 with TRBJ1-1; a weak D match, TRBD1 (5 bases). V was trimmed by 4 bases and J by 4 bases, leaving 16 bases between them. Germline assignment: CDR1 LGHNA and CDR2 YNFKEQ. This CDR3 contains 15 residues. The CDR3 nucleotides read TGTGCCAGCAGCCTTTCCATCGGGGGAGGCACTGAAGCTTTCTTT. Translated: CASSLSIGGGTEAFF.

The gene calls are TRBV4-1 and TRBJ1-4; a weak D match, TRBD1 (6 bases). The V end was cut by 4 bases, the J end by 0 bases, with 12 bases between. From germline, CDR1 is MGHRA and CDR2 YSYEKL. This CDR3 has 16 residues. The CDR3: CASSRGGGPTNEKLFF. Written as DNA, the CDR3 is TGCGCCAGCAGCCGGGGAGGGGGTCCAACTAATGAAAAACTGTTTTTT.

This clonotype has more than one count but fewer than ten. The V gene is TRBV4-1, the J gene TRBJ2-2; 7 nucleotides agree with TRBD1. Looked up from germline, CDR1 is MGHRA and CDR2 is YSYEKL. There are 15 residues in the CDR3. The junction had 8 bases not matched to a gene; V was cut back by 3 bases and J by 7 bases. The CDR3 loop reads CASSHFDRDSGELFF. CDR3 sequence (DNA): TGCGCCAGCAGCCACTTCGACAGGGACAGCGGGGAGCTGTTTTTT.